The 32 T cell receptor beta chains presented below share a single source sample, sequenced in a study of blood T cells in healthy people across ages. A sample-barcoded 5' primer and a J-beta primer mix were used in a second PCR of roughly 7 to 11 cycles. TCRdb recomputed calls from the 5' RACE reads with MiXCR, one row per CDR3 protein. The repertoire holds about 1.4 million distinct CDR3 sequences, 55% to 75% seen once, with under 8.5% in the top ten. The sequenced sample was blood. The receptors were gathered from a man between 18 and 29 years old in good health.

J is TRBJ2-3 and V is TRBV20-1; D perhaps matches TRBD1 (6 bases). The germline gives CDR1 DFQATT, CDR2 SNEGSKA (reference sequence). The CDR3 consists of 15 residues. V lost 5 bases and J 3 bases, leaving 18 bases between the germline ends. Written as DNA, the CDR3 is TGCAGTGCTTACCCAGGGGTGTTGATGACAGATACGCAGTATTTT. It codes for CSAYPGVLMTDTQYF.

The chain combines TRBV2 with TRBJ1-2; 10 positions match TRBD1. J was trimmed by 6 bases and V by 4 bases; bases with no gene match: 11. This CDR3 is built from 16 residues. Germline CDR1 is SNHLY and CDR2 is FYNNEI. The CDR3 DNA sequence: TGTGCCAGCAGTGGCCGTAAAACCGGGACAGGGGATGGCTACACCTTC. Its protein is CASSGRKTGTGDGYTF.

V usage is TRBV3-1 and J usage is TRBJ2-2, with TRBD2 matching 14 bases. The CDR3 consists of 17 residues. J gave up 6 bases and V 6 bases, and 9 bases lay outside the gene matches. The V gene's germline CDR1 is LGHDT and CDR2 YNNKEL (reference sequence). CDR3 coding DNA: TGTGCCAGCAGGCCGGGACTAGCGGGGGACCAAGCCGGGGAGCTGTTTTTT. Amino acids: CASRPGLAGDQAGELFF.

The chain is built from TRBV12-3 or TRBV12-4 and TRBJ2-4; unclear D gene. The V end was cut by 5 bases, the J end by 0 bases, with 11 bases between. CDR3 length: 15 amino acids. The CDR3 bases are TGTGCCAGCAGTAAATGGGGATTAGCCAAAAACATTCAGTACTTC. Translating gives CASSKWGLAKNIQYF.

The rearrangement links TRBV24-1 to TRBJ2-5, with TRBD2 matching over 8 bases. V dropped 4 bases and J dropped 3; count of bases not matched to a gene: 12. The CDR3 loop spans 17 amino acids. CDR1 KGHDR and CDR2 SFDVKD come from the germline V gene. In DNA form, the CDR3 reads TGTGCCACCAGTGAGGGGGGGGCTAGCGGGCGAGAAGAGACCCAGTACTTC. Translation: CATSEGGASGREETQYF.

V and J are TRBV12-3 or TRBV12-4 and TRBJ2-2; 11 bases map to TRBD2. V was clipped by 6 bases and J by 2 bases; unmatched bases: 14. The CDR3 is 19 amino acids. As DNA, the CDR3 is TGTGCCAGCAGCCCGCCCAGGGTAGCGGGGGGGCTCAACACCGGGGAGCTGTTTTTT. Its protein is CASSPPRVAGGLNTGELFF.

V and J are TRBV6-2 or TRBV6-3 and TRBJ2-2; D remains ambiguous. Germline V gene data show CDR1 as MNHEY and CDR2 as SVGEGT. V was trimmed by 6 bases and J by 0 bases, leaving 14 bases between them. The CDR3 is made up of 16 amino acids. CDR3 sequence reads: CASSARLGSNTGELFF. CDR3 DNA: TGTGCCAGCAGCGCCCGTTTAGGGTCGAACACCGGGGAGCTGTTTTTT.

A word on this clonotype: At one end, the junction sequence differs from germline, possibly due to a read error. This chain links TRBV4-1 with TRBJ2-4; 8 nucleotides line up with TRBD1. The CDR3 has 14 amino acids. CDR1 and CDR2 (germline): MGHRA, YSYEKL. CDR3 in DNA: TGCGCCAGCAGTCAAGACAGGGGTGGTAACATTCAGTATTTC. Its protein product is CASSQDRGGNIQYF.

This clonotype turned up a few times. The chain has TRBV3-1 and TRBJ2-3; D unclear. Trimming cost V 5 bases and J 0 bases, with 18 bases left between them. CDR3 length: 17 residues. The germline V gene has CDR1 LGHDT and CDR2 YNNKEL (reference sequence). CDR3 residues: CASSTRVSHPSTDTQYF. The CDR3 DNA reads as TGTGCCAGCAGCACAAGGGTTAGTCACCCTAGCACAGATACGCAGTATTTT.

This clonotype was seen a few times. DNA of the CDR3: TGCAGCGTTGGAGCCGGAGATACGCAGTATTTT. Translation: CSVGAGDTQYF. The J gene is TRBJ2-3, the V gene TRBV29-1; D not certain. Germline values: CDR1 SQVTM, CDR2 ANQGSEA. The CDR3 is 11 amino acids. V lost 4 bases, J lost 5 bases, and 7 bases lay in between.

CDR3: CASSLATGGGETQYF. The CDR3 coding sequence is TGTGCCAGCAGCTTAGCGACAGGGGGTGGGGAGACCCAGTACTTC. The genes are TRBV7-2 and TRBJ2-5; 9 bases match TRBD1. There are 15 residues in the CDR3. Germline V gene sequence: CDR1 SGHTA, CDR2 FQGNSA. V lost 0 bases to trimming and J lost 5 bases; unmatched junction nucleotides: 4.

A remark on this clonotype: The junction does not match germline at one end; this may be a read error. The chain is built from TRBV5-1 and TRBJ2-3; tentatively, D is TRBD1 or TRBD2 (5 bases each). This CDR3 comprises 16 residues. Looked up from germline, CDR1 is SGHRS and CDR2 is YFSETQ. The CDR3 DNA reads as TGCGCCAGAAGCTTGTATGGGACCCCCGGGGCAGATACGCAGTATTTT. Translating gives CARSLYGTPGADTQYF.

The CDR3 bases are TGTGCCAGCAGCTTAGCAACAGACAACTACGAGCAGTACTTC. Translated: CASSLATDNYEQYF. This sequence joins TRBV7-2 and TRBJ2-7, with unresolved D. CDR1 and CDR2 (germline): SGHTA, FQGNSA. CDR3 length: 14 amino acids. V was cut by 0 bases and J by 3 bases, with 9 bases left in between.

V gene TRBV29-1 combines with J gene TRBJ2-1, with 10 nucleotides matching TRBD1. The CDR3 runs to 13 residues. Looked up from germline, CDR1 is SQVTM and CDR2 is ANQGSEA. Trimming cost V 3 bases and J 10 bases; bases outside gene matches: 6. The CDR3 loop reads CSVEGQGMTEQFF. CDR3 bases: TGCAGCGTTGAGGGACAGGGGATGACAGAGCAGTTCTTC.

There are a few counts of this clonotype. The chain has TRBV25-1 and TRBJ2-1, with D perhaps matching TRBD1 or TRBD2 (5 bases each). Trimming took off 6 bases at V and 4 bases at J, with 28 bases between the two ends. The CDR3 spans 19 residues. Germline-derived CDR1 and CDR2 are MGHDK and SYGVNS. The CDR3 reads CASSPAGLIDGVRYNEQFF. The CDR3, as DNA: TGTGCCAGCAGCCCTGCAGGGTTGATCGACGGGGTCCGATACAATGAGCAGTTCTTC.

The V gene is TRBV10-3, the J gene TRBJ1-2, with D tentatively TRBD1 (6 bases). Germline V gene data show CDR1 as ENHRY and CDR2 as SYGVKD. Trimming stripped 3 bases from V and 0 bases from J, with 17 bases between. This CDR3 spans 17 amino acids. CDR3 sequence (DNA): TGTGCCATCAGTGACCCGGGAGGTGGGGACACTAACTATGGCTACACCTTC. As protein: CAISDPGGGDTNYGYTF.

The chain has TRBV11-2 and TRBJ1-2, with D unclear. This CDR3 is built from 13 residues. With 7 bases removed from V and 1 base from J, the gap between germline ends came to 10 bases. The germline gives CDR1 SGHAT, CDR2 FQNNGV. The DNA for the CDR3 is TGTGCCAGCAACGCAGACATTAACTATGGCTACACCTTC. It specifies CASNADINYGYTF.

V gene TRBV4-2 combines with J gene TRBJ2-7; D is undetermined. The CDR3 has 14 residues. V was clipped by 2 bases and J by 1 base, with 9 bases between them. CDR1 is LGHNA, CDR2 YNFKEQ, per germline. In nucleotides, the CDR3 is TGTGCCAGCAGCCAACCCCTGGGATCCTACGAGCAGTACTTC. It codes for CASSQPLGSYEQYF.

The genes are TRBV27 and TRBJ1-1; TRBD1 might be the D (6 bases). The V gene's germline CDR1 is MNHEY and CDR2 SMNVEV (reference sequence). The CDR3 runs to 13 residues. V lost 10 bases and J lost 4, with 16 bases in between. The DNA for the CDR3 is TGTGCCACCACGGGGGCGGGGGGCACTGAAGCTTTCTTT. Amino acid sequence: CATTGAGGTEAFF.

CDR3 sequence reads: CASSAPGGPYNEQFF. For the CDR3, the DNA is TGTGCCAGCAGCGCCCCAGGGGGTCCGTACAATGAGCAGTTCTTC. The chain carries TRBV9 and TRBJ2-1; 7 positions agree with TRBD1. From germline, CDR1 is SGDLS and CDR2 YYNGEE. CDR3 length equals 15 residues. V was pared by 3 bases and J by 4 bases, with 7 bases of the junction left unmatched.

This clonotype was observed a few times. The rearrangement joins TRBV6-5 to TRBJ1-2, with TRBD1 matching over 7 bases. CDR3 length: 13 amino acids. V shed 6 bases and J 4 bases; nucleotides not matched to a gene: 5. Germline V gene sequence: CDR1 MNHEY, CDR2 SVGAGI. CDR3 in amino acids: CASSQTGLYGYTF. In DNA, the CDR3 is TGTGCCAGCAGCCAGACAGGGCTCTATGGCTACACCTTC.

The CDR3 DNA follows: TGTGCCAGCAGCCCAGACTCTACAGGGATCGGCTACACCTTC. It translates to CASSPDSTGIGYTF. J is TRBJ1-2 and V is TRBV7-2; TRBD1 might be the D (6 bases). The CDR3 consists of 14 residues. Germline CDR1 and CDR2: SGHTA and FQGNSA. V gave up 5 bases and J gave up 8 bases, with 18 bases separating them.

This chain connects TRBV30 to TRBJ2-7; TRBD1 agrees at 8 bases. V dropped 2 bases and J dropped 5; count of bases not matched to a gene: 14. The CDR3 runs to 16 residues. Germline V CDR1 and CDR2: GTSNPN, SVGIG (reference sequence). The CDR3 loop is CAWSSPKDRDPHEQYF. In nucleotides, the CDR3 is TGTGCCTGGAGTTCGCCGAAGGACAGGGACCCTCACGAGCAGTACTTC.

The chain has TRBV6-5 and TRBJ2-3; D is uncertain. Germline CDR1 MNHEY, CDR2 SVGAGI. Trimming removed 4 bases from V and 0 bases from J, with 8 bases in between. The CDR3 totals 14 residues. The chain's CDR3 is CASSLYISTDTQYF. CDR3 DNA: TGTGCCAGCAGTTTGTACATTAGCACAGATACGCAGTATTTT.

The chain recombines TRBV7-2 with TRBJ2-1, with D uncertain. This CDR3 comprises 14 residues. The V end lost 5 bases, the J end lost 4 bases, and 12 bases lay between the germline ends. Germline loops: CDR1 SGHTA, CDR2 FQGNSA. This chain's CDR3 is CASSPPQLYNEQFF. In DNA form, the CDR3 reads TGTGCCAGCAGCCCCCCCCAGCTTTACAATGAGCAGTTCTTC.

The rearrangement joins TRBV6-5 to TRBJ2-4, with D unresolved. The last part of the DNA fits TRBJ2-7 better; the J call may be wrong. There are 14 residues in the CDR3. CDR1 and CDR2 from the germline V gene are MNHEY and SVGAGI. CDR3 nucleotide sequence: TGTGCCAGCAGTTCCAGCTTGGGTATCTACGAGCAGTACTTC. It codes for CASSSSLGIYEQYF.

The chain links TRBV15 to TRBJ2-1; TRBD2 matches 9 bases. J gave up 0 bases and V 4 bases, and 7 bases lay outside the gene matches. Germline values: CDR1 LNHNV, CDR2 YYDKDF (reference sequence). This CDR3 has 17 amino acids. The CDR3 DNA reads TGTGCCACCAGCAAAGGGACTAGCAGGAGCTCCTACAATGAGCAGTTCTTC. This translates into CATSKGTSRSSYNEQFF.

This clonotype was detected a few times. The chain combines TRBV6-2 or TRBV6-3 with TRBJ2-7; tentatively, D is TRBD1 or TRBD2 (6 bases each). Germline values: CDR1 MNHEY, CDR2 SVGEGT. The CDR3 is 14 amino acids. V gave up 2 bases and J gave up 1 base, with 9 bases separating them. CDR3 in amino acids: CASSYGGPSYEQYF. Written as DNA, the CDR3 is TGTGCCAGCAGTTACGGGGGGCCTTCCTACGAGCAGTACTTC.

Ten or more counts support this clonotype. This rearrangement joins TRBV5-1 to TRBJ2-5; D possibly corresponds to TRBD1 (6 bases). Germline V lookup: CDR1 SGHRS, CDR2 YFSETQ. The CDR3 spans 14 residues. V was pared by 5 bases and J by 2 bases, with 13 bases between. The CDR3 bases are TGCGCCAGCAGTCTGAAACAGGGTCAAGAGACCCAGTACTTC. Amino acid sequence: CASSLKQGQETQYF.

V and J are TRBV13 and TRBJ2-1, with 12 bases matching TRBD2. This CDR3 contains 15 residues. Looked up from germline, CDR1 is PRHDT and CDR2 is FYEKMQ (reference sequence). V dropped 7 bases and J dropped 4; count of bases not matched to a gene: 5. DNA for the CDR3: TGTGCCAGCACCGCTAGCGGGGGGGCTTACAATGAGCAGTTCTTC. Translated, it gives CASTASGGAYNEQFF.

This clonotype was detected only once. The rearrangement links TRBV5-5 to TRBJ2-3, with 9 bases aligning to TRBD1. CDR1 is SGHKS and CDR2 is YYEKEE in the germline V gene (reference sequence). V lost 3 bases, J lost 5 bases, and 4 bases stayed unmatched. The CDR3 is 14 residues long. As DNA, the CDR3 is TGTGCCAGCAGCTGGACAGGGGAATTAGATACGCAGTATTTT. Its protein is CASSWTGELDTQYF.

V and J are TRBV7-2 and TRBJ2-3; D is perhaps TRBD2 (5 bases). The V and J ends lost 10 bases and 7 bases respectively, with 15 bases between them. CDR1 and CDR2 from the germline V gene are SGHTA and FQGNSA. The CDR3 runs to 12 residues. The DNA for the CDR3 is TGTGCCACCTCCGGGGAGATGTATACGCAGTATTTT. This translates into CATSGEMYTQYF.